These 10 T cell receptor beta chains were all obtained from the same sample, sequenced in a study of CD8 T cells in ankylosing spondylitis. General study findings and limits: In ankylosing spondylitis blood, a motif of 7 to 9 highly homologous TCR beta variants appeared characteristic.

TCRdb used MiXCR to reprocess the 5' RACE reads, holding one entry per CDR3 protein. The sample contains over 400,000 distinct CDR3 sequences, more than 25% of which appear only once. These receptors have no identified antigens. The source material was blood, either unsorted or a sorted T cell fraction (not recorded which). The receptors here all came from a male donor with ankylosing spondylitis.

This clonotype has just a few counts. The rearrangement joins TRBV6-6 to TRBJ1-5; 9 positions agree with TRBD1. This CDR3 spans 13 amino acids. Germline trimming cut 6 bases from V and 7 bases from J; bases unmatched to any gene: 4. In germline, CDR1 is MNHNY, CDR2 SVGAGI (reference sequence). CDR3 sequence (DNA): TGTGCCAGCAGCCGGGACAGGGTACAGCCCCAGCATTTT. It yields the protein CASSRDRVQPQHF.

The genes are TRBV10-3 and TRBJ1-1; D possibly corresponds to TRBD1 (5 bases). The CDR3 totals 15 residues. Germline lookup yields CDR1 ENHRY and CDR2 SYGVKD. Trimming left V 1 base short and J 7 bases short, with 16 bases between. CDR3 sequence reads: CAISEWYGGGNEAFF. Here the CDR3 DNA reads TGTGCCATCAGTGAGTGGTACGGGGGGGGTAATGAAGCTTTCTTT.

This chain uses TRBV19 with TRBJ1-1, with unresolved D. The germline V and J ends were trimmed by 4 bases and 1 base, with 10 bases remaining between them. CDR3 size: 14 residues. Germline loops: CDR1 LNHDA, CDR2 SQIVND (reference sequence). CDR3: CASSRGDKNTEAFF. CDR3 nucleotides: TGTGCCAGTAGTAGGGGAGACAAGAACACTGAAGCTTTCTTT.

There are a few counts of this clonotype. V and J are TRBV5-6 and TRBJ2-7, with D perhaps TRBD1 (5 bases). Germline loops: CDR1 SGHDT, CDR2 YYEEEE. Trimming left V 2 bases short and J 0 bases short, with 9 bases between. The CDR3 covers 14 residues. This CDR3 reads CASSFIGHSYEQYF. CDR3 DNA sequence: TGTGCCAGCAGCTTCATCGGACACTCCTACGAGCAGTACTTC. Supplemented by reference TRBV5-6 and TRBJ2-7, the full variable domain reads DAGVTQSPTHLIKTRGQQVTLRCSPKSGHDTVSWYQQALGQGPQFIFQYYEEEERQRGNFPDRFSGHQFPNYSSELNVNALLLGDSALYLCASSFIGHSYEQYFGPGTRLTVT.

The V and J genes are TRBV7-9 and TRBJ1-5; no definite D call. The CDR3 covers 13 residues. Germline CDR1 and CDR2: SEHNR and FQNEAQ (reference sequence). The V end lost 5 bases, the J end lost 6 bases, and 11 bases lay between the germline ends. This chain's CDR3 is CASSQAGVQPQHF. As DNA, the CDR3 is TGTGCCAGCAGCCAAGCCGGGGTTCAGCCCCAGCATTTT.

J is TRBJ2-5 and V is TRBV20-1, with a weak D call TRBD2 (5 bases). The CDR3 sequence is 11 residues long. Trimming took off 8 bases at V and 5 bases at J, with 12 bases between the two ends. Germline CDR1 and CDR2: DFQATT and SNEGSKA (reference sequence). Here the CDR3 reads CSLPTGETQYF. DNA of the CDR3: TGCAGTTTACCGACGGGGGAGACCCAGTACTTC.

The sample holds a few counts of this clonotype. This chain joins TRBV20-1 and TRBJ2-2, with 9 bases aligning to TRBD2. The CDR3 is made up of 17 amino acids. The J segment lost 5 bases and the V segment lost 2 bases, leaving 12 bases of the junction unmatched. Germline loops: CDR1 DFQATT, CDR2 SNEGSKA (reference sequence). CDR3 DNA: TGCAGTGCTAGATCTAGCGGGACGCCGCTGGGTACCGGGGAGCTGTTTTTT. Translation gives CSARSSGTPLGTGELFF.

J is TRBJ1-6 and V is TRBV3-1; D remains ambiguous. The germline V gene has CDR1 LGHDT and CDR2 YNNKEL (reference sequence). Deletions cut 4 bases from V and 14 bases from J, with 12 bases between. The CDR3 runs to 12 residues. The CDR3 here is CASSLTSDTLHF. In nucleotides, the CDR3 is TGTGCCAGCAGCCTCACCTCGGATACCCTCCACTTT.

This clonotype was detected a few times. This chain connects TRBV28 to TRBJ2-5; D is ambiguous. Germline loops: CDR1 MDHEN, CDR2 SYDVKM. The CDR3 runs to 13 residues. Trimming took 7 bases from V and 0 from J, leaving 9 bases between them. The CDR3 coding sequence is TGTGCCAGCACAACAGAGTACCAAGAGACCCAGTACTTC. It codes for CASTTEYQETQYF. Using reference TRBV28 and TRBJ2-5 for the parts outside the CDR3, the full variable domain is DVKVTQSSRYLVKRTGEKVFLECVQDMDHENMFWYRQDPGLGLRLIYFSYDVKMKEKGDIPEGYSVSREKKERFSLILESASTNQTSMYLCASTTEYQETQYFGPGTRLLVL.

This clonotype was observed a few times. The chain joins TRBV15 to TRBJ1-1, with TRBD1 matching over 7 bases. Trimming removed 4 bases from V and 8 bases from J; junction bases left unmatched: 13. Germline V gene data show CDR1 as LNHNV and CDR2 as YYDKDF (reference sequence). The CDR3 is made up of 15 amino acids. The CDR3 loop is CATSTWGRGLLEAFF. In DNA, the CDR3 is TGTGCCACCAGCACCTGGGGCAGGGGGTTACTCGAAGCTTTCTTT.